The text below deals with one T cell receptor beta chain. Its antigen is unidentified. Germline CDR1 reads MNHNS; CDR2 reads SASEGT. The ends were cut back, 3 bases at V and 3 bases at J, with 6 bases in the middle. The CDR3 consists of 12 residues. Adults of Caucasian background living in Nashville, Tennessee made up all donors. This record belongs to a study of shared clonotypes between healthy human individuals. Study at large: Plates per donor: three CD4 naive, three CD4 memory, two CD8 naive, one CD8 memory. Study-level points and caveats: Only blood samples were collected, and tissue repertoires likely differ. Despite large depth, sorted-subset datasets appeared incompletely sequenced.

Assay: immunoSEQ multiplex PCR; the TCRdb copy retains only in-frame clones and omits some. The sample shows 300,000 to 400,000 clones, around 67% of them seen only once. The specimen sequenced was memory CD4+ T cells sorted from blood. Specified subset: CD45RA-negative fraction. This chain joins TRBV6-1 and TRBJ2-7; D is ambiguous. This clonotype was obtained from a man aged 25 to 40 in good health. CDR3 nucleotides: TGTGCCAGCAGTGATTCTTTCTACGAGCAGTACTTC. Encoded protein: CASSDSFYEQYF.